The clone carrying this T cell receptor (beta chain) has just a few counts. Its antigen is not known. This specimen comes from a study of beta chain features in type 1 diabetes. Study-wide results and limits: Moderate but significant shortening of TCRB CDR3s was recorded in all four CD4+ subsets from Type 1 diabetes patients.

Every isolated RNA sample was fully reverse transcribed, so sequencing captured expressed TCRB transcripts. The method was immunoSEQ multiplex PCR; TCRdb's version includes in-frame clones alone and lacks a portion of them. This sample has about 150,000 clones, with approximately 10% found just once. The receptor was isolated from a woman aged 25-40 years with type 1 diabetes. The sequencing sample was made of central memory CD4+ T cells from blood.

This CDR3 reads CASSETGWTEAFF. The CDR3 DNA follows: TGTGCCAGCAGTGAAACAGGGTGGACTGAAGCTTTCTTT. J is TRBJ1-1 and V is TRBV6-1; tentative D call: TRBD1 (6 bases). Germline CDR1 is MNHNS and CDR2 is SASEGT. The CDR3 is 13 amino acids. Trimming stripped 2 bases from V and 5 bases from J, with 9 bases between.